This TCR beta chain was captured in a study of Ad26.COV2.S vaccination and SARS-CoV-2 variants. The length of the CDR3 is 14 residues. The V gene's germline CDR1 is SNHLY and CDR2 FYNNEI. With V trimmed by 2 bases and J by 2 bases, 1 base remained unmatched. As for treatment: some 20 received Ad26.COV2.S at low or high dose, single or two shots; a few received placebo; per-sample allocation not given. The samples were gathered on day 63 after the first injection of vaccine or placebo. This clone was detected only a few times. The protocol was immunoSEQ multiplex PCR, while the TCRdb copy is restricted to in-frame clones and leaves out a portion. The table shows 200,000 to 250,000 clones, with roughly 90% occurring only once.

V usage is TRBV2 and J usage is TRBJ2-5; TRBD2 agrees at 8 bases. This clonotype was sampled from a person between 18 and 59 years old who received the Ad26.COV2.S COVID-19 vaccine or a placebo. The specimen was peripheral blood, collected in a trial of Ad26.COV2.S vaccine versus placebo. This CDR3 reads CASSETSGQETQYF. CDR3 bases: TGTGCCAGCAGTGAAACTAGCGGACAAGAGACCCAGTACTTC.